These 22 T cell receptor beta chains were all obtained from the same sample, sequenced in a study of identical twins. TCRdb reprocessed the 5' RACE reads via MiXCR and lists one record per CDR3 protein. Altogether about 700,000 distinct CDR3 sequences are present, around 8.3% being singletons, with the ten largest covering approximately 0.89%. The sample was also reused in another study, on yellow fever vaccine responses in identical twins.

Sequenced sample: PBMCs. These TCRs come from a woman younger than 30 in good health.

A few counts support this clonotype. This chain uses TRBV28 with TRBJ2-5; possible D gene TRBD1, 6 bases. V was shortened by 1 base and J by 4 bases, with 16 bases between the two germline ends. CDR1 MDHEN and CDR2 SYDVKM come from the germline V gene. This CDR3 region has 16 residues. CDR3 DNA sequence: TGTGCCAGCAGTTTATTGGAACAGGGTAAATCAGAGACCCAGTACTTC. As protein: CASSLLEQGKSETQYF.

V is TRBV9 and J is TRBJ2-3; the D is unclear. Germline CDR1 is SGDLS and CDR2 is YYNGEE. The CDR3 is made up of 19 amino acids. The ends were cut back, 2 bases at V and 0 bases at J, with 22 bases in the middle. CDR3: CASSVPWPPDDTSTDTQYF. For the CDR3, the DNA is TGTGCCAGCAGCGTCCCCTGGCCCCCGGATGATACTAGCACAGATACGCAGTATTTT.

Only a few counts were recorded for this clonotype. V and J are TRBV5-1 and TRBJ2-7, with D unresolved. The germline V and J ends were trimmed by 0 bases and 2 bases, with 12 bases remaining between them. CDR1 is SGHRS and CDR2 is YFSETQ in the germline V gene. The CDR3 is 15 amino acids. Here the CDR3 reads CASSLVPGPTYEQYF. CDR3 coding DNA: TGCGCCAGCAGCTTGGTTCCCGGGCCTACCTACGAGCAGTACTTC.

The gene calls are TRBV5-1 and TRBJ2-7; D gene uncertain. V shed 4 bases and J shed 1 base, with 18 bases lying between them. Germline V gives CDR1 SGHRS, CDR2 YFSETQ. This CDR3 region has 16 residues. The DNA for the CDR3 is TGCGCCAGCAGCCCAGCCATAGGGCCAGTTTCCTACGAGCAGTACTTC. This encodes CASSPAIGPVSYEQYF.

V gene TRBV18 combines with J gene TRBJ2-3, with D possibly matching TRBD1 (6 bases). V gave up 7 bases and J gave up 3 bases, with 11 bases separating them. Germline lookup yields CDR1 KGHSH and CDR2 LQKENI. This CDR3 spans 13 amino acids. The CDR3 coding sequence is TGTGCCAGCTTCCAACAGGGAACAGATACGCAGTATTTT. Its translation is CASFQQGTDTQYF.

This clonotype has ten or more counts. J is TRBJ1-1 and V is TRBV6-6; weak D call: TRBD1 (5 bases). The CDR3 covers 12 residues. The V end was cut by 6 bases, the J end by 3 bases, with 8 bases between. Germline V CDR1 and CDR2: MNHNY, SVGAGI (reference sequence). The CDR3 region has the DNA TGTGCCAGCAGAACGGGGGACACTGAAGCTTTCTTT. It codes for CASRTGDTEAFF.

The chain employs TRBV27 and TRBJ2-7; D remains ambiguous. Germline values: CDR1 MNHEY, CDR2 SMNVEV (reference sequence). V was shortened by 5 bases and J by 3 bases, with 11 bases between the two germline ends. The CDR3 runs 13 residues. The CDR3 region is CASSPTVDYEQYF. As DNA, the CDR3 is TGTGCCAGCAGTCCGACCGTAGACTACGAGCAGTACTTC.

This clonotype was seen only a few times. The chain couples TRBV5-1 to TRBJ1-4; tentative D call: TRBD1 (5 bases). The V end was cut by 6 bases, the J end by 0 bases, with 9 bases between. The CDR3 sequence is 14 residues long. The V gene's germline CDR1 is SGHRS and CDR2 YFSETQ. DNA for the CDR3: TGCGCCAGCAAGACGGGGGCAACTAATGAAAAACTGTTTTTT. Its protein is CASKTGATNEKLFF.

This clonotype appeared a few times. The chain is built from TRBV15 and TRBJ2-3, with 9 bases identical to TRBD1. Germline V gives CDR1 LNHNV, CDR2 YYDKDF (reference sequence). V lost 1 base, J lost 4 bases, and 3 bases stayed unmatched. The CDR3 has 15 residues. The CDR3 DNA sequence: TGTGCCACCAGCAGAGGGACAGGGGACGCAGATACGCAGTATTTT. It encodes CATSRGTGDADTQYF.

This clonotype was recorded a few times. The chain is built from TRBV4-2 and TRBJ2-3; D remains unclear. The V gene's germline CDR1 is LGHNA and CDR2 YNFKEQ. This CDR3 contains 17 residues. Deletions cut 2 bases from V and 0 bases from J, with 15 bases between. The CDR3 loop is CASSQPQAFSSTDTQYF. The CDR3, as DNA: TGTGCCAGCAGCCAACCACAAGCATTCTCTAGCACAGATACGCAGTATTTT.

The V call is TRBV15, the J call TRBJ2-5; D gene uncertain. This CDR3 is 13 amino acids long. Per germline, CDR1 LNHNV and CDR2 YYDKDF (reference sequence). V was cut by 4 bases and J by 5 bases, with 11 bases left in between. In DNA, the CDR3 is TGTGCCACCAGCAAGGTCCCCCGTGAGACCCAGTACTTC. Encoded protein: CATSKVPRETQYF.

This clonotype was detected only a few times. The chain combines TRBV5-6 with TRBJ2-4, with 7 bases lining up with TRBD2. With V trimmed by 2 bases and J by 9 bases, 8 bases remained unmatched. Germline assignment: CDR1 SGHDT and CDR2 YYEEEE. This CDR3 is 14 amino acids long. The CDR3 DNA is TGTGCCAGCAGCTTAAGAGGCGGCGGGAGCATTCAGTACTTC. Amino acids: CASSLRGGGSIQYF.

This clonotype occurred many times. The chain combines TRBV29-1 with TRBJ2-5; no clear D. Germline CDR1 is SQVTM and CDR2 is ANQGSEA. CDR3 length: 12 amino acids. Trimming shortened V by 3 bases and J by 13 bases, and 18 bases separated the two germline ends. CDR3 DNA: TGCAGCGTTGACGGTAGTCCCCCAAATCGGTACTTC. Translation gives CSVDGSPPNRYF.

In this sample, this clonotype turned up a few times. In DNA form, the CDR3 reads TGTGCCAGCACCGACAAGAGAGCGGGGGCCAGGAGCACAGATACGCAGTATTTT. Protein product: CASTDKRAGARSTDTQYF. The chain recombines TRBV7-8 with TRBJ2-3; 8 positions agree with TRBD2. Germline V gene data show CDR1 as SGHVS and CDR2 as FQNEAQ. The CDR3 is 18 residues long. With V trimmed by 7 bases and J by 0 bases, 15 bases remained unmatched.

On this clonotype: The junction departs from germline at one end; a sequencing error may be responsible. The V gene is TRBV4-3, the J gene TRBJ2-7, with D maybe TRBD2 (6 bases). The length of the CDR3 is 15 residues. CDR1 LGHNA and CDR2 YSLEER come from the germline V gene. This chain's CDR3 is CVSSHGRREPYEQYF. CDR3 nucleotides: TGCGTCAGCAGCCATGGTAGACGGGAGCCCTACGAGCAGTACTTC.

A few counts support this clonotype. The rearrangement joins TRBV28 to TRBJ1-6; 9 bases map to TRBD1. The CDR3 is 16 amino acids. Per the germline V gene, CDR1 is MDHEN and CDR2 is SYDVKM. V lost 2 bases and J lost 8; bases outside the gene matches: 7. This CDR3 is CASSLPTGGKDSPLHF. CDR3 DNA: TGTGCCAGCAGTTTACCCACAGGGGGCAAGGATTCACCCCTCCACTTT.

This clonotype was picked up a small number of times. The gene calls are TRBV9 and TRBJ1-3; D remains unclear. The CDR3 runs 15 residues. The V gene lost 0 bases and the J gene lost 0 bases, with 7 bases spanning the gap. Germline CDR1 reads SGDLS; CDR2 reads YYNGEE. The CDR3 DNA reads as TGTGCCAGCAGCGTAGCGGAGGGCTCTGGAAACACCATATATTTT. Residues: CASSVAEGSGNTIYF.

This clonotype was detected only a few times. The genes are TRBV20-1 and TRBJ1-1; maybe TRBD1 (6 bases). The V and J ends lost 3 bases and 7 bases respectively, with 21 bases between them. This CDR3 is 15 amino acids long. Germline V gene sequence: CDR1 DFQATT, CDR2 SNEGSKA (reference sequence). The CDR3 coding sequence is TGCAGTGCTAGCCCTCTCCGGGGGGCCCTTGGTGAAGCTTTCTTT. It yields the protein CSASPLRGALGEAFF.

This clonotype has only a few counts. The DNA for the CDR3 is TGTGCCAGCAGTCTCACAGGGGGCGGAGAAGAGACCCAGTACTTC. Its translation: CASSLTGGGEETQYF. This chain connects TRBV28 to TRBJ2-5, with 9 bases identical to TRBD1. The CDR3 totals 15 residues. With V trimmed by 5 bases and J by 3 bases, 7 bases remained unmatched. The germline CDR1 and CDR2 sequences are MDHEN and SYDVKM.

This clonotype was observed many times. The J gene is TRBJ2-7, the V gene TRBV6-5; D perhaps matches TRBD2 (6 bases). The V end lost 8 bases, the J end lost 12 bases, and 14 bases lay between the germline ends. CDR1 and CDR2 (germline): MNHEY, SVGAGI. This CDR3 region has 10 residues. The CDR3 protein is CASRGEERYF. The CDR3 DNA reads TGTGCCAGCCGCGGGGAAGAAAGGTACTTC.

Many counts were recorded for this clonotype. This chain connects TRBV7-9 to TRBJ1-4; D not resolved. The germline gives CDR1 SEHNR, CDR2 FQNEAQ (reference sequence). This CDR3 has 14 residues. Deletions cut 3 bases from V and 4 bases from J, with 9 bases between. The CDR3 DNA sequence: TGTGCCAGCAGCTTCGGATATGGTAATGAAAAACTGTTTTTT. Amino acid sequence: CASSFGYGNEKLFF.

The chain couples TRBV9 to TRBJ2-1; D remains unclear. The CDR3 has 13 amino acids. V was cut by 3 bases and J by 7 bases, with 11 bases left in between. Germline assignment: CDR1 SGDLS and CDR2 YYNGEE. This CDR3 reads CASSAGQRNEQFF. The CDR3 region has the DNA TGTGCCAGCAGCGCGGGTCAGAGGAATGAGCAGTTCTTC.